This TCR beta chain was captured by sequencing in a study of T cell changes during pregnancy in multiple sclerosis. Libraries were prepared by immunoSEQ multiplex PCR; TCRdb keeps only in-frame clonotypes and omits some of them. The repertoire holds 40,000 to 50,000 clones, about 89% seen once, with under 0.7% in the top ten. V shed 5 bases and J 5 bases; nucleotides not matched to a gene: 7. The CDR3 totals 15 residues. In germline, CDR1 is SNHLY, CDR2 FYNNEI. The rearrangement links TRBV2 to TRBJ2-3; 10 bases agree with TRBD2. The receptor comes from a female donor with multiple sclerosis, enrolled in a pregnancy study. This specimen consisted of CD4+ T cells from peripheral blood mononuclear cells, obtained in the first trimester of pregnancy. The CDR3: CASSQLAGRVDTQYF. The CDR3, as DNA: TGTGCCAGCAGTCAACTAGCGGGACGGGTAGATACGCAGTATTTT.